The entry below describes one T cell receptor beta chain. TCRdb called the 5' RACE reads again in MiXCR, with one record for every CDR3 protein. In the table there are hundreds of thousands of distinct CDR3 sequences, over 15% of which are singletons. V lost 7 bases and J lost 7, with 13 bases in between. CDR1 and CDR2 (germline): MNHNY, SVGAGI (reference sequence). The CDR3 length is 12 residues. The data are from a study of T-cell memory formation after mild COVID-19. The receptor was derived from an adult woman who had mild COVID-19 (a few samples of this study predate the infection). Cell type and time point are not known. The sample was PBMCs or a T cell subset sorted from them (not recorded which). This chain connects TRBV6-6 to TRBJ1-2; unclear D gene. The CDR3 region is CASTAGEFGYTF. In DNA, the CDR3 is TGTGCCAGCACCGCGGGAGAGTTTGGCTACACCTTC.